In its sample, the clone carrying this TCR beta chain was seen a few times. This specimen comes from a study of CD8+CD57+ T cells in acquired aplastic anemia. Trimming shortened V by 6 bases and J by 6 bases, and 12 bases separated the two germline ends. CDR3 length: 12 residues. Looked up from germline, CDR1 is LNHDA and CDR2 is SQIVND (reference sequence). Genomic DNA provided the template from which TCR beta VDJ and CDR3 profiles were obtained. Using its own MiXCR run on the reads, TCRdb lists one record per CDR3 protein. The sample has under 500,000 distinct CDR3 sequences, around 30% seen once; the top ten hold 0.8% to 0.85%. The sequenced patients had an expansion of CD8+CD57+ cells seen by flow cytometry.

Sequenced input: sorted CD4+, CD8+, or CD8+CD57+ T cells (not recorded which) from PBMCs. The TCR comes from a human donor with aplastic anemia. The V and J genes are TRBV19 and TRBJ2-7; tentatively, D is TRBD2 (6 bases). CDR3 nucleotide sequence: TGTGCCAGTAGCAAGACTAGTGCCGAGCAGTACTTC. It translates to CASSKTSAEQYF.